These 27 T cell receptor beta chains were sequenced from one sample in a study of tumor-infiltrating lymphocytes in localized non-small cell lung cancer. Clones were read by immunoSEQ multiplex PCR, and TCRdb kept only the in-frame ones, dropping some. The sample records about 23,000 clones, 55% to 75% being singletons. Material: lung tumor tissue. Receptor source: a human donor with non-small cell lung cancer.

A word on this clone: Compared with germline, one end of the junction differs, possibly owing to a read error. The chain links TRBV9 to TRBJ2-7, with TRBD2 matching over 13 bases. The CDR3 covers 13 residues. Looked up from germline, CDR1 is SGDLS and CDR2 is YYNGEE. The chain's CDR3 is CASSATGTSGTVF. The CDR3 region has the DNA TGTGCCAGCAGCGCTACCGGGACTAGCGGGACGGTCTTC.

This rearrangement joins TRBV18 to TRBJ1-4; D not resolved. Germline V gene data show CDR1 as KGHSH and CDR2 as LQKENI. The CDR3 runs 13 residues. V lost 5 bases to trimming and J lost 0 bases, with 4 bases between them. The CDR3 region has the DNA TGTGCCAGCTCATCTGCAACTAATGAAAAACTGTTTTTT. Translated: CASSSATNEKLFF.

J is TRBJ2-3 and V is TRBV4-3, with TRBD1 matching over 11 bases. The germline V gene has CDR1 LGHNA and CDR2 YSLEER. This CDR3 is 20 amino acids long. V lost 0 bases to trimming and J lost 0 bases; unmatched junction nucleotides: 11. The CDR3 spells CASSQDRRTGGTSSTDTQYF. In DNA, the CDR3 is TGCGCCAGCAGCCAAGATAGGCGGACAGGGGGCACCTCTAGCACAGATACGCAGTATTTT.

The gene calls are TRBV19 and TRBJ1-5; TRBD1 matches at 9 bases. This CDR3 spans 18 amino acids. Germline V gene lookup returns CDR1 LNHDA and CDR2 SQIVND (reference sequence). Losses at the gene ends were 5 bases for V and 1 base for J; bases not matched to a gene: 12. For the CDR3, the DNA is TGTGCCAGTAGTTCCGATAAAGTACAGGGGGCGAGCAATCAGCCCCAGCATTTT. The encoded protein is CASSSDKVQGASNQPQHF.

The V gene is TRBV4-2, the J gene TRBJ2-7, with a tentative D call TRBD1 (6 bases). The CDR3 is made up of 16 amino acids. V was shortened by 1 base and J by 0 bases, with 13 bases between the two germline ends. Germline values: CDR1 LGHNA, CDR2 YNFKEQ. CDR3 in DNA: TGTGCCAGCAGCCAAGGTGGACAGTGGAGCTCCTACGAGCAGTACTTC. Translated: CASSQGGQWSSYEQYF.

The V call is TRBV7-8, the J call TRBJ2-1; TRBD2 matches 9 bases. The CDR3 contains 15 residues. Germline CDR1 SGHVS, CDR2 FQNEAQ. J gave up 7 bases and V 2 bases, and 6 bases lay outside the gene matches. The CDR3 here is CASSLSSGSLNEQFF. The CDR3 DNA sequence: TGTGCCAGCAGCTTAAGTAGCGGGAGTTTAAATGAGCAGTTCTTC.

The V and J genes are TRBV12-2 and TRBJ2-5. TRBV12-2 is a pseudogene. The CDR3 length is 14 residues. The chain's CDR3 is CASRPSRPLETQYF. CDR3 DNA sequence: TGTGCAAGTCGCCCGTCCCGGCCCCTGGAGACCCAGTACTTC.

This clone was found once. The rearrangement joins TRBV30 to TRBJ2-5, with D perhaps matching TRBD2 (5 bases). Deletions cut 0 bases from V and 4 bases from J, with 9 bases between. CDR1 is GTSNPN and CDR2 is SVGIG in the germline V gene (reference sequence). The CDR3 loop spans 13 amino acids. The CDR3 region is CAWSVFRGETQYF. The CDR3 region has the DNA TGTGCCTGGAGTGTCTTTCGGGGAGAGACCCAGTACTTC. Full variable domain (missing parts from reference TRBV30 and TRBJ2-5): SQTIHQWPATLVQPVGSPLSLECTVEGTSNPNLYWYRQAAGRGLQLLFYSVGIGQISSEVPQNLSASRPQDRQFILSSKKLLLSDSGFYLCAWSVFRGETQYFGPGTRLLVL.

The gene calls are TRBV27 and TRBJ2-5, with D possibly matching TRBD1 (6 bases). Germline V CDR1 and CDR2: MNHEY, SMNVEV (reference sequence). CDR3 length: 15 amino acids. V was cut by 5 bases and J by 2 bases, with 15 bases left in between. The CDR3 region is CASSPRQAAQETQYF. CDR3 DNA: TGTGCCAGCAGTCCCCGACAGGCAGCTCAAGAGACCCAGTACTTC.

This clone is categorized as medium-sized. The chain recombines TRBV6-1 with TRBJ2-5, with D perhaps assigned TRBD1 or TRBD2 (7 bases each). Germline loops: CDR1 MNHNS, CDR2 SASEGT. This CDR3 contains 18 residues. V was shortened by 2 bases and J by 5 bases, with 24 bases between the two germline ends. The CDR3 coding sequence is TGTGCCAGCAGTGAAATGATAGCAGGGGGACTATCGAGGGAGACCCAGTACTTC. Amino acids: CASSEMIAGGLSRETQYF.

The V gene is TRBV7-9, the J gene TRBJ1-5, with D uncertain. The CDR3 runs 13 residues. V was shortened by 3 bases and J by 9 bases, with 12 bases between the two germline ends. In germline, CDR1 is SEHNR, CDR2 FQNEAQ (reference sequence). CDR3 sequence reads: CASSLDEGRPQHF. CDR3 DNA: TGTGCCAGCAGCTTGGATGAGGGAAGGCCCCAGCATTTT.

This clone was seen just once. This chain links TRBV7-9 with TRBJ2-1; D is undetermined. Trimming cost V 5 bases and J 6 bases, with 11 bases left between them. CDR1 and CDR2 from the germline V gene are SEHNR and FQNEAQ (reference sequence). CDR3 size: 13 residues. CDR3 DNA sequence: TGTGCCAGCAGCCCCAGTGGAGCCAATGAGCAGTTCTTC. Its protein is CASSPSGANEQFF.

The V gene is TRBV11-2, the J gene TRBJ2-1; 8 nucleotides line up with TRBD2. This CDR3 has 15 amino acids. The V and J ends lost 2 bases and 6 bases, in that order; junction bases with no gene match: 6. Looked up from germline, CDR1 is SGHAT and CDR2 is FQNNGV. The DNA for the CDR3 is TGTGCCAGCAGCTTACGGGCTAGCGGGCCCAATGAGCAGTTCTTC. Translated: CASSLRASGPNEQFF. The variable domain in full, with the rest retrieved from reference TRBV11-2 and TRBJ2-1, is EAGVAQSPRYKIIEKRQSVAFWCNPISGHATLYWYQQILGQGPKLLIQFQNNGVVDDSQLPKDRFSAERLKGVDSTLKIQPAKLEDSAVYLCASSLRASGPNEQFFGPGTRLTVL.

J is TRBJ1-2 and V is TRBV27; no definite D call. The CDR3 extends over 16 amino acids. CDR1 is MNHEY and CDR2 is SMNVEV in the germline V gene (reference sequence). Trimming left V 5 bases short and J 4 bases short, with 20 bases between. The CDR3 region is CASSHLSGSGLYGYTF. In nucleotides, the CDR3 is TGTGCCAGCAGTCACCTAAGTGGGTCAGGTCTCTATGGCTACACCTTC.

V and J are TRBV30 and TRBJ2-7, with 8 bases identical to TRBD2. The CDR3 is 13 amino acids. Trimming took 3 bases from V and 6 from J; bases not matched to a gene: 7. Per the germline V gene, CDR1 is GTSNPN and CDR2 is SVGIG (reference sequence). CDR3 sequence: CAWSTKGLAEQYF. CDR3 DNA sequence: TGTGCCTGGAGCACGAAAGGACTAGCCGAGCAGTACTTC. The full variable domain, in which reference TRBV30 and TRBJ2-7 provide the parts outside the CDR3, is SQTIHQWPATLVQPVGSPLSLECTVEGTSNPNLYWYRQAAGRGLQLLFYSVGIGQISSEVPQNLSASRPQDRQFILSSKKLLLSDSGFYLCAWSTKGLAEQYFGPGTRLTVT.

V gene TRBV5-8 combines with J gene TRBJ2-7; perhaps TRBD2 as D (5 bases). This CDR3 contains 16 residues. Germline V gene data show CDR1 as SGHTS and CDR2 as YDEGEE. Trimming removed 4 bases at V and 2 bases at J, with 19 bases between. The CDR3 DNA follows: TGTGCCAGCAGCGCTGGACTTGAGCCCGTGGCCTACGAGCAGTACTTC. It yields the protein CASSAGLEPVAYEQYF. The variable domain in full, with the rest retrieved from reference TRBV5-8 and TRBJ2-7, is EAGVTQSPTHLIKTRGQQATLRCSPISGHTSVYWYQQALGLGLQFLLWYDEGEERNRGNFPPRFSGRQFPNYSSELNVNALELEDSALYLCASSAGLEPVAYEQYFGPGTRLTVT.

V gene TRBV15 combines with J gene TRBJ1-4, with TRBD1 as a possible D gene (5 bases). Looked up from germline, CDR1 is LNHNV and CDR2 is YYDKDF (reference sequence). This CDR3 is 16 amino acids long. V was clipped by 1 base and J by 8 bases, with 17 bases between them. The CDR3 here is CATSRGVTVEGEKLFF. CDR3 bases: TGTGCCACCAGCAGAGGGGTGACAGTCGAGGGGGAAAAACTGTTTTTT.

This sequence joins TRBV2 and TRBJ1-1; D is unclear. Germline V lookup: CDR1 SNHLY, CDR2 FYNNEI. The CDR3 extends over 14 amino acids. V gave up 7 bases and J gave up 6 bases, with 18 bases separating them. The CDR3 region is CASTETGKKAEAFF. CDR3 nucleotide sequence: TGTGCCAGCACCGAGACCGGGAAGAAGGCTGAAGCTTTCTTT.

V and J are TRBV5-6 and TRBJ2-2; D is unclear. Germline V gene sequence: CDR1 SGHDT, CDR2 YYEEEE. V was pared by 6 bases and J by 0 bases, with 12 bases between. The CDR3 is 15 amino acids. CDR3: CASIPRKANTGELFF. The CDR3 region has the DNA TGTGCCAGCATCCCCAGGAAGGCGAACACCGGGGAGCTGTTTTTT. The full variable domain, its missing parts supplied by reference TRBV5-6 and TRBJ2-2, is DAGVTQSPTHLIKTRGQQVTLRCSPKSGHDTVSWYQQALGQGPQFIFQYYEEEERQRGNFPDRFSGHQFPNYSSELNVNALLLGDSALYLCASIPRKANTGELFFGEGSRLTVL.

The J gene is TRBJ1-1, the V gene TRBV19; TRBD1 is a possible D gene (5 bases). The CDR3 totals 14 residues. V was pared by 10 bases and J by 4 bases, with 19 bases between. Germline values: CDR1 LNHDA, CDR2 SQIVND (reference sequence). In nucleotides, the CDR3 is TGTGCCACCCTCCCCGGGTTTGGGGGCACTGAAGCTTTCTTT. This encodes CATLPGFGGTEAFF.

This clone showed up many times. V usage is TRBV7-8 and J usage is TRBJ1-1; 8 bases are a match to TRBD1. The CDR3 contains 17 residues. After removal of 6 bases from V and 4 bases from J, the junction contained 16 bases not matched to a gene. Germline V lookup: CDR1 SGHVS, CDR2 FQNEAQ. The CDR3, as DNA: TGTGCCAGCAGTGCCGGGACAGGTCTCTCCCAGGGCACTGAAGCTTTCTTT. This gives the protein CASSAGTGLSQGTEAFF.

The gene calls are TRBV15 and TRBJ2-7, with unresolved D. The CDR3 sequence is 14 residues long. Trimming stripped 0 bases from V and 0 bases from J, with 6 bases between. Germline values: CDR1 LNHNV, CDR2 YYDKDF (reference sequence). The CDR3, as DNA: TGTGCCACCAGCAGAGAGGGCAGCTCCTACGAGCAGTACTTC. Protein: CATSREGSSYEQYF.

This chain connects TRBV6-5 to TRBJ2-7, with D possibly being TRBD2 (7 bases). V was pared by 8 bases and J by 3 bases, with 11 bases between. The V gene's germline CDR1 is MNHEY and CDR2 SVGAGI. This CDR3 contains 12 residues. The CDR3 sequence: CASRGAFYEQYF. The CDR3 bases are TGTGCCAGCCGGGGGGCTTTCTACGAGCAGTACTTC.

In its sample, this clone was seen a few times. The rearrangement uses TRBV5-6 and TRBJ1-2; 8 bases match TRBD1. CDR1 and CDR2 from the germline V gene are SGHDT and YYEEEE. The length of the CDR3 is 12 residues. With V trimmed by 4 bases and J by 4 bases, 0 bases remained unmatched. Written as DNA, the CDR3 is TGTGCCAGCAGCACAGGGGGCTATGGCTACACCTTC. This codes for CASSTGGYGYTF.

This clone was picked up a small number of times. V is TRBV5-1 and J is TRBJ2-2, with D tentatively TRBD1 (7 bases). V dropped 0 bases and J dropped 5 bases, with 11 bases sitting between them. CDR3 length equals 15 residues. CDR1 SGHRS and CDR2 YFSETQ come from the germline V gene. CDR3 amino acids: CASSLGRGDTGELFF. Here the CDR3 DNA reads TGCGCCAGCAGCTTGGGCAGGGGGGATACCGGGGAGCTGTTTTTT. Looking up the rest from reference TRBV5-1 and TRBJ2-2 gives the full variable domain: KAGVTQTPRYLIKTRGQQVTLSCSPISGHRSVSWYQQTPGQGLQFLFEYFSETQRNKGNFPGRFSGRQFSNSRSEMNVSTLELGDSALYLCASSLGRGDTGELFFGEGSRLTVL.

This rearrangement joins TRBV20-1 to TRBJ2-4; D remains unclear. Germline CDR1 and CDR2: DFQATT and SNEGSKA (reference sequence). Trimming removed 8 bases at V and 1 base at J, with 6 bases between. The CDR3 has 11 amino acids. The CDR3 sequence is CSFRAKNIQYF. CDR3 nucleotides: TGCAGTTTCCGGGCCAAAAACATTCAGTACTTC.

This chain links TRBV5-8 with TRBJ1-3, with no clear D. Trimming left V 1 base short and J 0 bases short, with 11 bases between. Germline CDR1 SGHTS, CDR2 YDEGEE. The CDR3 length is 16 residues. CDR3 nucleotide sequence: TGTGCCAGCAGCTTGACAGTCGGTAGCTCTGGAAACACCATATATTTT. Protein: CASSLTVGSSGNTIYF.